This T cell receptor beta chain originates from a study of blood T cell repertoires in COVID-19. Study background: Spain, Italy and the United States supplied samples that represented acute and convalescent COVID-19. The cDNA or gDNA used as material had been derived from T cells, B-cell-depleted T cells, or PBMCs.

This CDR3 is 13 amino acids long. V lost 1 base and J 2 bases, leaving 5 bases between the germline ends. As handled by the study authors: Estimation of nucleated cell counts relied on the amplification of reference gene primers. The repertoire was sequenced with immunoSEQ multiplex PCR; TCRdb's copy has only in-frame clones and lacks some. V and J calls plus clone size are reproduced from that table; the DNA served to infer D and trimming. This table holds some 250,000 clones, 80% to 90% found once. In this sample, this clone turned up once. The chain recombines TRBV12-3 or TRBV12-4 with TRBJ1-1, with no clear D. The sequenced sample consisted of peripheral blood. The clonotype originates from a man aged 35 to 55 with active or convalescent COVID-19. The chain's CDR3 is CASSLVLNTEAFF. The DNA for the CDR3 is TGTGCCAGCAGTTTAGTACTAAACACTGAAGCTTTCTTT.